The 8 T cell receptor beta chains presented below share a single source sample, sequenced in a study of OX40 agonist ivuxolimab in advanced cancers. Libraries came from the immunoSEQ multiplex PCR assay. TCRdb took over this immuneACCESS table, retaining in-frame rearrangements with V and J assigned. Such tables are incomplete; in checked studies, under half of the missing clones stem from an unresolved V gene, and the remainder is unexplained. The sample records tens of thousands of clones, 75% to 85% of which are singletons. Jointly, the top ten make up 3% to 3.5% of the sample. The starting material was CD4+ or CD8+ T cells sorted from blood, obtained in a trial of the OX40 agonist ivuxolimab. The receptors come from an adult with an advanced solid tumor such as melanoma, head and neck, liver or kidney cancer.

This chain uses TRBV5-1 with TRBJ2-7; possible D gene TRBD1, 5 bases. The germline V gene has CDR1 SGHRS and CDR2 YFSETQ. CDR3 length equals 12 residues. The V and J ends lost 3 bases and 3 bases respectively, with 7 bases between them. As DNA, the CDR3 is TGCGCCAGCAGCTCGCAGGGCTACGAGCAGTACTTC. The encoded protein is CASSSQGYEQYF.

The chain recombines TRBV5-1 with TRBJ2-3; a possible D gene is TRBD1 (6 bases). CDR3 length equals 13 residues. Trimming left V 0 bases short and J 7 bases short, with 9 bases between. Germline V gene lookup returns CDR1 SGHRS and CDR2 YFSETQ. DNA for the CDR3: TGCGCCAGCAGCTTGGTAGGGGGATATACGCAGTATTTT. Encoded protein: CASSLVGGYTQYF.

The chain has TRBV6-1 and TRBJ2-7, with D perhaps matching TRBD1 (6 bases). CDR1 is MNHNS and CDR2 is SASEGT in the germline V gene. Deletions cut 4 bases from V and 3 bases from J, with 22 bases between. The CDR3 is 17 residues long. CDR3: CASSGWDTDSPSYEQYF. The CDR3 region has the DNA TGTGCCAGCAGTGGATGGGACACCGACAGTCCTAGCTACGAGCAGTACTTC.

The chain couples TRBV5-5 to TRBJ1-1; the D gene is possibly TRBD1 (6 bases). The CDR3 is 14 residues long. Germline CDR1 is SGHKS and CDR2 is YYEKEE (reference sequence). Trimming stripped 4 bases from V and 4 bases from J, with 14 bases between. The CDR3 DNA reads TGTGCCAGCAGCCTCACAGGGAAGAGCACTGAAGCTTTCTTT. Protein sequence: CASSLTGKSTEAFF. The full variable domain, in which reference TRBV5-5 and TRBJ1-1 provide the parts outside the CDR3, is DAGVTQSPTHLIKTRGQQVTLRCSPISGHKSVSWYQQVLGQGPQFIFQYYEKEERGRGNFPDRFSARQFPNYSSELNVNALLLGDSALYLCASSLTGKSTEAFFGQGTRLTVV.

This clone has only one observation. V is TRBV28 and J is TRBJ2-7, with TRBD1 as a possible D gene (6 bases). V shed 3 bases and J shed 0 bases, with 12 bases lying between them. This CDR3 is built from 15 residues. Germline V gene data show CDR1 as MDHEN and CDR2 as SYDVKM. The CDR3 spells CASSFPGVGSYEQYF. The CDR3, as DNA: TGTGCCAGCAGTTTTCCAGGGGTTGGCTCCTACGAGCAGTACTTC.

V gene TRBV7-6 combines with J gene TRBJ2-1; D call uncertain. The CDR3 has 17 amino acids. Trimming cost V 1 base and J 0 bases, with 13 bases left between them. CDR1 is SGHVS and CDR2 is FNYEAQ in the germline V gene. The CDR3 nucleotides read TGTGCCAGCAGCTTAGTCCGCGCAGGTAGCTCCTACAATGAGCAGTTCTTC. Translation gives CASSLVRAGSSYNEQFF.

The chain has TRBV19 and TRBJ2-6; D possibly matches TRBD1 or TRBD2 (6 bases each). In germline, CDR1 is LNHDA, CDR2 SQIVND (reference sequence). The CDR3 has 16 amino acids. The V end was cut by 6 bases, the J end by 1 base, with 13 bases between. CDR3 sequence (DNA): TGTGCCAGTAGAACAGGAGGGACATCTGGGGCCAACGTCCTGACTTTC. Amino acid sequence: CASRTGGTSGANVLTF. The full variable domain, rest sourced from reference TRBV19 and TRBJ2-6, is DGGITQSPKYLFRKEGQNVTLSCEQNLNHDAMYWYRQDPGQGLRLIYYSQIVNDFQKGDIAEGYSVSREKKESFPLTVTSAQKNPTAFYLCASRTGGTSGANVLTFGAGSRLTVL.

The chain has TRBV28 and TRBJ2-1, with D perhaps matching TRBD1 or TRBD2 (5 bases each). The V end was cut by 2 bases, the J end by 4 bases, with 15 bases between. Germline V lookup: CDR1 MDHEN, CDR2 SYDVKM. The length of the CDR3 is 16 residues. The CDR3 here is CASSLIEGSRYNEQFF. The CDR3 region has the DNA TGTGCCAGCAGTTTAATTGAGGGGAGTCGGTACAATGAGCAGTTCTTC.